This T cell receptor (beta chain) was retrieved from a study of T cell changes during pregnancy in multiple sclerosis. The V gene's germline CDR1 is ENHRY and CDR2 SYGVKD. V was pared by 2 bases and J by 4 bases, with 11 bases between. CDR3 length: 14 amino acids. Clones were read by immunoSEQ multiplex PCR, and TCRdb kept only the in-frame ones, dropping some. This sample has roughly 60,000 clones, with 80% to 95% found just once. This rearrangement joins TRBV10-3 to TRBJ2-5, with D possibly matching TRBD2 (6 bases). The TCR was taken from a female donor with multiple sclerosis, enrolled in a pregnancy study. The source was peripheral blood, collected in the second trimester of pregnancy. CDR3 DNA: TGTGCCATCAGTGAGCCGGGGGATCGAGAGACCCAGTACTTC. Amino acids: CAISEPGDRETQYF.